This entry lists 26 T cell receptor beta chains sequenced from one sample in a study of beta chain features in type 1 diabetes. Study observations and caveats: Significant though moderate, a shortening of TCRB CDR3s appeared in all four CD4+ subsets of Type 1 diabetes patients.

Antigens of these TCRs are unknown. Expressed TCRB transcripts were sequenced because the isolated RNA had all been reverse transcribed beforehand. Clones were sequenced by immunoSEQ multiplex PCR, and TCRdb holds only the in-frame ones, with some missing. The data contain some 250,000 clones, about 15% of them seen just once; the ten biggest clones take up approximately 0.021%. Input material: naive CD4+ T cells from blood. The origin of the receptors is a man aged 25 to 45 with type 1 diabetes.

This clone occurred a few times. The chain employs TRBV9 and TRBJ1-1; no clear D gene. The V gene lost 0 bases and the J gene lost 1 base, with 10 bases spanning the gap. This CDR3 has 15 amino acids. Germline assignment: CDR1 SGDLS and CDR2 YYNGEE. The CDR3 region has the DNA TGTGCCAGCAGCGTAGCTACGGGATGGAACACTGAAGCTTTCTTT. This gives the protein CASSVATGWNTEAFF.

V gene TRBV15 combines with J gene TRBJ1-5, with D maybe TRBD1 (5 bases). Germline lookup yields CDR1 LNHNV and CDR2 YYDKDF (reference sequence). V was clipped by 1 base and J by 4 bases, with 11 bases between them. The CDR3 loop spans 15 amino acids. The DNA of the CDR3 is TGTGCCACCAGCAGAGGACAGTTACAGAATCAGCCCCAGCATTTT. It translates to CATSRGQLQNQPQHF.

This clone showed up just once. Other DNA sequences in the sample encode the same CDR3. The J gene is TRBJ1-5, the V gene TRBV5-1, with 10 bases lining up with TRBD1. CDR3 length: 15 amino acids. Germline V gives CDR1 SGHRS, CDR2 YFSETQ. The V gene end was trimmed by 0 bases and the J gene end by 6 bases; junction bases not matched to a gene: 3. The CDR3 DNA reads TGCGCCAGCAGCTTGGCCGGACAGGGGGGTCAGCCCCAGCATTTT. It encodes CASSLAGQGGQPQHF.

This clone was picked up a small number of times. The genes are TRBV18 and TRBJ2-7; TRBD1 might be the D (6 bases). Germline-derived CDR1 and CDR2 are KGHSH and LQKENI. The CDR3 runs to 14 residues. With 2 bases removed from V and 1 base from J, the gap between germline ends came to 9 bases. CDR3: CASSPSRGSYEQYF. The CDR3 DNA reads TGTGCCAGCTCACCATCCAGGGGATCCTACGAGCAGTACTTC.

This clone was detected a few times. This rearrangement joins TRBV7-2 to TRBJ2-5, with a possible D match to TRBD2 (5 bases). The CDR3 covers 13 residues. The V end was cut by 4 bases, the J end by 5 bases, with 11 bases between. CDR1 is SGHTA, CDR2 FQGNSA, per germline. CDR3 sequence: CASSSGMRETQYF. In DNA form, the CDR3 reads TGTGCCAGCAGCTCGGGGATGAGGGAGACCCAGTACTTC.

The chain uses TRBV7-9 and TRBJ2-7; 11 bases are a match to TRBD2. The V segment lost 3 bases and the J segment 4 bases; nucleotides outside the gene matches: 8. This CDR3 has 16 residues. The germline V gene encodes CDR1 SEHNR and CDR2 FQNEAQ (reference sequence). The CDR3 DNA is TGTGCCAGCAGCTTCCCGGAGACTAGCGGGAAGTACGAGCAGTACTTC. Translated: CASSFPETSGKYEQYF.

The rearrangement links TRBV30 to TRBJ1-2; 7 bases line up with TRBD1. The CDR3 is made up of 15 amino acids. CDR1 GTSNPN and CDR2 SVGIG come from the germline V gene (reference sequence). The V and J ends lost 0 bases and 8 bases, in that order; junction bases with no gene match: 12. CDR3: CAWSVTGTAPRGYTF. Here the CDR3 DNA reads TGTGCCTGGAGTGTAACGGGGACAGCCCCGAGAGGCTACACCTTC. The entire variable domain, with the rest obtained from reference TRBV30 and TRBJ1-2, is as follows: SQTIHQWPATLVQPVGSPLSLECTVEGTSNPNLYWYRQAAGRGLQLLFYSVGIGQISSEVPQNLSASRPQDRQFILSSKKLLLSDSGFYLCAWSVTGTAPRGYTFGSGTRLTVV.

The chain combines TRBV2 with TRBJ2-7, with D tentatively TRBD2 (5 bases). This CDR3 contains 12 residues. Germline loops: CDR1 SNHLY, CDR2 FYNNEI. V lost 3 bases, J lost 3 bases, and 6 bases lay in between. CDR3 bases: TGTGCCAGCAGTGAGGCGGGCTACGAGCAGTACTTC. It encodes CASSEAGYEQYF.

The chain recombines TRBV5-1 with TRBJ2-3; 15 nucleotides match TRBD2. V lost 3 bases, J lost 6 bases, and 2 bases stayed unmatched. The V gene's germline CDR1 is SGHRS and CDR2 YFSETQ. CDR3 size: 15 residues. Here the CDR3 DNA reads TGCGCCAGCAGCTGGGGACTAGCGGGAGGTGATACGCAGTATTTT. It specifies CASSWGLAGGDTQYF.

The gene calls are TRBV5-4 and TRBJ1-2; 9 positions match TRBD1. Looked up from germline, CDR1 is SGHNT and CDR2 is YYREEE (reference sequence). Unmatched junction bases numbered 7, after V lost 3 bases and J lost 4 bases. The CDR3 runs to 15 residues. The CDR3 nucleotides read TGTGCCAGCAGCTCCGACCCGGACAGGGGCTATGGCTACACCTTC. This gives the protein CASSSDPDRGYGYTF.

The gene calls are TRBV10-3 and TRBJ1-1, with D possibly being TRBD1 (6 bases). Trimming removed 2 bases at V and 5 bases at J, with 9 bases between. Germline V CDR1 and CDR2: ENHRY, SYGVKD. CDR3 length equals 13 residues. The CDR3 DNA reads as TGTGCCATCAGTGAGAACAGGGAGACTGAAGCTTTCTTT. As protein: CAISENRETEAFF.

This clone occurred a few times. The chain employs TRBV5-1 and TRBJ2-5, with a weak D call TRBD1 (6 bases). V shed 0 bases and J shed 1 base, with 10 bases lying between them. Looked up from germline, CDR1 is SGHRS and CDR2 is YFSETQ. The CDR3 length is 15 residues. The CDR3: CASSLDTGPQETQYF. The CDR3 region has the DNA TGCGCCAGCAGCTTGGATACAGGGCCCCAAGAGACCCAGTACTTC.

A few counts support this clone. The CDR3 reads CASSLGYRRGNEQFF. The DNA for the CDR3 is TGTGCCAGCAGCCTCGGCTACCGCCGAGGAAATGAGCAGTTCTTC. The gene calls are TRBV7-8 and TRBJ2-1; D unresolved. This CDR3 has 15 residues. With 5 bases removed from V and 7 bases from J, the gap between germline ends came to 18 bases. Germline values: CDR1 SGHVS, CDR2 FQNEAQ. The whole variable domain, filled in from reference TRBV7-8 and TRBJ2-1, reads GAGVSQSPRYKVAKRGQDVALRCDPISGHVSLFWYQQALGQGPEFLTYFQNEAQLDKSGLPSDRFFAERPEGSVSTLKIQRTQQEDSAVYLCASSLGYRRGNEQFFGPGTRLTVL.

This clone was seen a few times. The chain links TRBV5-1 to TRBJ2-6, with TRBD1 matching 7 bases. The CDR3 length is 18 residues. V lost 4 bases, J lost 0 bases, and 10 bases stayed unmatched. Germline loops: CDR1 SGHRS, CDR2 YFSETQ. CDR3 amino acids: CASSPRDRFASGANVLTF. The DNA for the CDR3 is TGCGCCAGCAGCCCCCGGGACAGATTTGCCTCTGGGGCCAACGTCCTGACTTTC.

V gene TRBV6-5 combines with J gene TRBJ2-7; maybe TRBD1 (6 bases). This CDR3 region has 14 residues. The germline V gene encodes CDR1 MNHEY and CDR2 SVGAGI. Between the trimmed V and J ends, which lost 5 bases and 4 bases, there was a span of 15 bases. The CDR3 bases are TGTGCCAGCAGTACCAACAGGGAATCGTACGAGCAGTACTTC. Protein: CASSTNRESYEQYF.

This clone was recorded a few times. The V and J genes are TRBV6-1 and TRBJ2-5; TRBD1 matches 9 bases. Germline lookup yields CDR1 MNHNS and CDR2 SASEGT. The CDR3 is made up of 14 amino acids. With 6 bases clipped from V and 4 bases from J, the junction kept 6 bases outside the gene matches. The CDR3 coding sequence is TGTGCCAGCAGCCTGGGACAGGGAAGAGAGACCCAGTACTTC. It encodes CASSLGQGRETQYF.

This clone was observed a handful of times. The chain has TRBV5-1 and TRBJ1-1, with D unresolved. The CDR3 is made up of 13 amino acids. CDR1 is SGHRS and CDR2 is YFSETQ in the germline V gene. The ends were cut back, 4 bases at V and 10 bases at J, with 17 bases in the middle. The CDR3 is CASSLDTSQGAFF. The CDR3 bases are TGCGCCAGCAGCCTCGACACCTCACAAGGAGCTTTCTTT.

This clone was detected a few times. The chain couples TRBV7-9 to TRBJ2-7; tentatively, D is TRBD2 (6 bases). The CDR3 consists of 14 residues. The germline V gene encodes CDR1 SEHNR and CDR2 FQNEAQ (reference sequence). Trimming removed 3 bases at V and 6 bases at J, with 15 bases between. The CDR3 DNA follows: TGTGCCAGCAGCTTCGGGGGTTTCGGATCCGAGCAGTACTTC. It encodes CASSFGGFGSEQYF.

J is TRBJ2-5 and V is TRBV9, with 7 bases identical to TRBD2. The germline CDR1 and CDR2 sequences are SGDLS and YYNGEE. CDR3 length: 16 amino acids. V lost 0 bases and J lost 2; bases outside the gene matches: 7. The CDR3 coding sequence is TGTGCCAGCAGCGTAGCGGCTAGCGGTAAACAAGAGACCCAGTACTTC. The encoded protein is CASSVAASGKQETQYF.

This clone has a handful of counts. J is TRBJ1-1 and V is TRBV9, with D hard to call. The germline V gene has CDR1 SGDLS and CDR2 YYNGEE. V lost 1 base to trimming and J lost 1 base, with 8 bases between them. CDR3 length: 14 amino acids. DNA of the CDR3: TGTGCCAGCAGCGTATTAGCTGGGAACACTGAAGCTTTCTTT. This sequence encodes CASSVLAGNTEAFF.

The V call is TRBV7-9, the J call TRBJ2-7, with D possibly being TRBD1 (6 bases). Looked up from germline, CDR1 is SEHNR and CDR2 is FQNEAQ (reference sequence). V lost 5 bases and J 6 bases, leaving 11 bases between the germline ends. The CDR3 consists of 12 residues. CDR3 loop: CASSPTGFEQYF. The CDR3 DNA follows: TGTGCCAGCAGCCCCACAGGGTTCGAGCAGTACTTC. The complete variable domain, with remaining parts taken from reference TRBV7-9 and TRBJ2-7, reads DTGVSQNPRHKITKRGQNVTFRCDPISEHNRLYWYRQTLGQGPEFLTYFQNEAQLEKSRLLSDRFSAERPKGSFSTLEIQRTEQGDSAMYLCASSPTGFEQYFGPGTRLTVT.

This rearrangement joins TRBV7-2 to TRBJ2-1; 7 bases are a match to TRBD1. Germline V gives CDR1 SGHTA, CDR2 FQGNSA. CDR3 length: 14 amino acids. V shed 1 base, J shed 7 bases, and the junction held 4 bases outside the gene matches. The CDR3 nucleotides are TGTGCCAGCAGCTTAGAGGGGACAGCGAATGAGCAGTTCTTC. Translation gives CASSLEGTANEQFF.

The V call is TRBV18, the J call TRBJ2-5; D unresolved. Trimming removed 1 base from V and 2 bases from J, with 8 bases in between. Germline V gives CDR1 KGHSH, CDR2 LQKENI. The CDR3 runs to 14 residues. The CDR3 nucleotides read TGTGCCAGCTCACCACGGGCAGGACAAGAGACCCAGTACTTC. It codes for CASSPRAGQETQYF.

The chain has TRBV5-1 and TRBJ2-2; 11 nucleotides match TRBD2. Trimming cost V 4 bases and J 2 bases; bases outside gene matches: 4. Germline V gives CDR1 SGHRS, CDR2 YFSETQ. The CDR3 runs 16 residues. The CDR3 DNA is TGCGCCAGCAGCCCGGGACTAGCGGAAAACACCGGGGAGCTGTTTTTT. Encoded protein: CASSPGLAENTGELFF. The full variable domain, completed using reference TRBV5-1 and TRBJ2-2, is KAGVTQTPRYLIKTRGQQVTLSCSPISGHRSVSWYQQTPGQGLQFLFEYFSETQRNKGNFPGRFSGRQFSNSRSEMNVSTLELGDSALYLCASSPGLAENTGELFFGEGSRLTVL.

This clone was seen a handful of times. The chain has TRBV7-9 and TRBJ2-2; 9 nucleotides line up with TRBD1. CDR1 is SEHNR and CDR2 is FQNEAQ in the germline V gene (reference sequence). V was pared by 5 bases and J by 2 bases, with 12 bases of the junction left unmatched. The CDR3 has 18 amino acids. DNA for the CDR3: TGTGCCAGCAGCAGACTTCGGACAGGGGTTTTCAACACCGGGGAGCTGTTTTTT. Translated, it gives CASSRLRTGVFNTGELFF.

This clone has just a few counts. The chain is built from TRBV18 and TRBJ1-1; D perhaps matches TRBD1 (5 bases). Germline V gene data show CDR1 as KGHSH and CDR2 as LQKENI. V shed 4 bases and J shed 8 bases, with 14 bases lying between them. The CDR3 has 13 amino acids. CDR3 in amino acids: CASSLPPPGEAFF. In DNA form, the CDR3 reads TGTGCCAGCTCACTCCCCCCCCCAGGGGAAGCTTTCTTT.